This T cell receptor (beta chain) is drawn from a study of blood T cell repertoires in COVID-19. Clones were read by immunoSEQ multiplex PCR, and TCRdb kept only the in-frame ones, dropping some. Among roughly 330,000 clones listed, approximately 87% were seen once. Clinical histories supplied by participants themselves formed the basis of cohort assignment. The study counted Cohort 3 donors as recovered given two negative PCRs, clearance, or symptom resolution. This clone showed up just once. J was trimmed by 8 bases and V by 2 bases; bases with no gene match: 10. CDR3 length equals 16 residues. Germline CDR1 SGHTA, CDR2 FQGTGA.

The source of this sequence is a woman aged 25 to 45 who had recovered from COVID-19. The gene calls are TRBV7-3 and TRBJ2-1; TRBD2 matches at 9 bases. Sequencing was done on a sample of PBMCs or T cells enriched from blood (not recorded which). CDR3 protein: CASSLFRRGGLDEQFF. CDR3 DNA: TGTGCCAGCAGCTTATTTAGGCGGGGGGGCCTCGATGAGCAGTTCTTC.